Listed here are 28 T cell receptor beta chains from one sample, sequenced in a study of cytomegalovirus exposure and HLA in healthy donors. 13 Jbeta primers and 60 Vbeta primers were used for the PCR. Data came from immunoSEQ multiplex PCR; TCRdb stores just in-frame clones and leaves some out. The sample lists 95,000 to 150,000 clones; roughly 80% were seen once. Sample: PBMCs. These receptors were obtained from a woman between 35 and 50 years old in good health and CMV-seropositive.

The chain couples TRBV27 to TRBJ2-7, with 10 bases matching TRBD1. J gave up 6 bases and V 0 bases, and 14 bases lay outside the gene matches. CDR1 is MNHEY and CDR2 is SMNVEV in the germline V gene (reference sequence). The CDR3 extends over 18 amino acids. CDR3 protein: CASSLSGTGASPSGEQYF. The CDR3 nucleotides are TGTGCCAGCAGTTTATCTGGGACAGGGGCTTCCCCATCTGGCGAGCAGTACTTC.

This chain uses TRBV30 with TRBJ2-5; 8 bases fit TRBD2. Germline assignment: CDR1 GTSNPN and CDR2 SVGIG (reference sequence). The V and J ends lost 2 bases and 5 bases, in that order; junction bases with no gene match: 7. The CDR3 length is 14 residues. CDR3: CAWSLGGRWETQYF. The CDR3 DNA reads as TGTGCCTGGAGTTTGGGCGGGAGGTGGGAGACCCAGTACTTC.

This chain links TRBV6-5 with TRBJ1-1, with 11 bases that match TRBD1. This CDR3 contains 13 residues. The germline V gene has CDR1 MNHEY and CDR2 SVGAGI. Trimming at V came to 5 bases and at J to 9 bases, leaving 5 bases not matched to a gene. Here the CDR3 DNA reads TGTGCCAGCAGTCGGACAGGGGGCGCGAAAGCTTTCTTT. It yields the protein CASSRTGGAKAFF.

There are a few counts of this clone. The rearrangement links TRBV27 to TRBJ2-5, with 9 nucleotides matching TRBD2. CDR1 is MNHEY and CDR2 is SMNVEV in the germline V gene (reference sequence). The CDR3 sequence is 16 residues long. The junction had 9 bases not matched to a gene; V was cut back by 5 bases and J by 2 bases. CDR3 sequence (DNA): TGTGCCAGCAGTCCCCGCGGGCTAGCGGGGCAAGAGACCCAGTACTTC. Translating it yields CASSPRGLAGQETQYF.

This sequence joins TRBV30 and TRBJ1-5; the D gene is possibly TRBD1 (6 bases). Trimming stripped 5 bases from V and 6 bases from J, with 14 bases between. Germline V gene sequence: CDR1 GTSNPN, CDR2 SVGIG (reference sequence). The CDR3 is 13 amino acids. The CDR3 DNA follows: TGTGCCTGGGGAAACAGGGAAGGTCAGCCCCAGCATTTT. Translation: CAWGNREGQPQHF.

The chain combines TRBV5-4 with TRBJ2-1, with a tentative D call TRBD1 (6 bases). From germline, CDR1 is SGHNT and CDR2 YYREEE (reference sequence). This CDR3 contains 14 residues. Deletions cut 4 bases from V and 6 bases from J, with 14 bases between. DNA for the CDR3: TGTGCCAGCAGCCTAGGCAGGGGCGGCAATGAGCAGTTCTTC. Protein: CASSLGRGGNEQFF.

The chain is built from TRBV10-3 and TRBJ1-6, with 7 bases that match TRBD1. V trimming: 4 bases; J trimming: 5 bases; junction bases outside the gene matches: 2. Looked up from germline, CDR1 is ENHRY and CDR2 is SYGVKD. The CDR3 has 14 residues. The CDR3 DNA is TGTGCCATCAGTGGGGACAGTAATAATTCACCCCTCCACTTT. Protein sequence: CAISGDSNNSPLHF.

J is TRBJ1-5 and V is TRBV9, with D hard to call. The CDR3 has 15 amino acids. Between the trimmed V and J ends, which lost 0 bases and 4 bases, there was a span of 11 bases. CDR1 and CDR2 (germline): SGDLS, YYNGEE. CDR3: CASSVAPGLNQPQHF. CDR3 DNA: TGTGCCAGCAGCGTAGCCCCGGGTCTAAATCAGCCCCAGCATTTT.

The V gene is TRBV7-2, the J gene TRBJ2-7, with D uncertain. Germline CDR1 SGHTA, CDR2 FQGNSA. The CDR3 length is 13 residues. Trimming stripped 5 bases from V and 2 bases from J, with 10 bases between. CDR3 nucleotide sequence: TGTGCCAGCAGCCCGGTAGGAGCCTACGAGCAGTACTTC. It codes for CASSPVGAYEQYF.

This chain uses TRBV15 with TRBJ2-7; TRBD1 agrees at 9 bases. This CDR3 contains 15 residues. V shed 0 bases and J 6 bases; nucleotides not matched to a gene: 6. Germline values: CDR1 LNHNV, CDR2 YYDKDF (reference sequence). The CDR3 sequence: CATSREQGAWGEQYF. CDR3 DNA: TGTGCCACCAGCAGAGAACAGGGGGCTTGGGGCGAGCAGTACTTC.

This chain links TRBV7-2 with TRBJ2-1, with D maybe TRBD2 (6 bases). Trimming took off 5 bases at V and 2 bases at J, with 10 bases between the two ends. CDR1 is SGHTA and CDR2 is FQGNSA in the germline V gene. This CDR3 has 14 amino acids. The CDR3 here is CASSPGTPYNEQFF. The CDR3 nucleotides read TGTGCCAGCAGCCCCGGGACTCCCTACAATGAGCAGTTCTTC.

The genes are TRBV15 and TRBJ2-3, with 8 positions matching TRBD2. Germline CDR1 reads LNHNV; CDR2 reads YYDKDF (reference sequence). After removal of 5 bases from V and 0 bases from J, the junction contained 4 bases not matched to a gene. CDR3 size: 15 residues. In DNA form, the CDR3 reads TGTGCCACCAGCGTAGGGACTAGTAGCACAGATACGCAGTATTTT. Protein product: CATSVGTSSTDTQYF. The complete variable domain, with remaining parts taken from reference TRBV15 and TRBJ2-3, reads DAMVIQNPRYQVTQFGKPVTLSCSQTLNHNVMYWYQQKSSQAPKLLFHYYDKDFNNEADTPDNFQSRRPNTSFCFLDIRSPGLGDTAMYLCATSVGTSSTDTQYFGPGTRLTVL.

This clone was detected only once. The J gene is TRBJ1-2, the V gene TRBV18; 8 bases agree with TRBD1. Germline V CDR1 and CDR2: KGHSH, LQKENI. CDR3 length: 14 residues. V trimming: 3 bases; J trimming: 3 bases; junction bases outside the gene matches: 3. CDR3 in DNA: TGTGCCAGCTCACCGCAGGACAGGGACTATGGCTACACCTTC. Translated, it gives CASSPQDRDYGYTF.

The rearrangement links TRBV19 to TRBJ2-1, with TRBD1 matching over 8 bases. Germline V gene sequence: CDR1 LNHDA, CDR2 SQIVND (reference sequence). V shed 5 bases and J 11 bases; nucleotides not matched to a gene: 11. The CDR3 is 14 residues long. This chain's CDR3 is CASSPGQGTSKQFF. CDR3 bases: TGTGCCAGTAGTCCCGGACAGGGAACTAGCAAGCAGTTCTTC.

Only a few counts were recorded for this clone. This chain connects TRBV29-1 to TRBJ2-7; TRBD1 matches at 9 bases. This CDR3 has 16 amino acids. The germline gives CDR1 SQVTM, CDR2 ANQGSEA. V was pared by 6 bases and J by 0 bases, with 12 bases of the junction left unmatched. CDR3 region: CSVLTRQGGYSYEQYF. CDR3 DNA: TGCAGCGTCCTAACAAGACAGGGGGGATACTCCTACGAGCAGTACTTC.

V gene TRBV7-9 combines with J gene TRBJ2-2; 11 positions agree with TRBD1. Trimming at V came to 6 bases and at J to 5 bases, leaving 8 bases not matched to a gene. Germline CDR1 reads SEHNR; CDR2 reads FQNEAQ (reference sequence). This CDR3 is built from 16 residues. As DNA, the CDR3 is TGTGCCAGCAGTCTTGCCGGGACAGGGGGGACCGGGGAGCTGTTTTTT. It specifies CASSLAGTGGTGELFF.

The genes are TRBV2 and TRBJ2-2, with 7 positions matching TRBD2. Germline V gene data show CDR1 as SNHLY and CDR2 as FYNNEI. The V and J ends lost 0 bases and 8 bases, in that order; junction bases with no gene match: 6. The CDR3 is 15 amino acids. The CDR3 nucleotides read TGTGCCAGCAGTGAAGCTGGGAGGGAGGCTGGGGAGCTGTTTTTT. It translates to CASSEAGREAGELFF.

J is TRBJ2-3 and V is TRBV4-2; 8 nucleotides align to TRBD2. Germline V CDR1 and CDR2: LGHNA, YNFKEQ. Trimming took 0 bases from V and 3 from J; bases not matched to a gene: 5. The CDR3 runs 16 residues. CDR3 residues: CASSQDSPSGTDTQYF. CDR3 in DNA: TGTGCCAGCAGCCAAGATTCGCCTAGCGGGACAGATACGCAGTATTTT.

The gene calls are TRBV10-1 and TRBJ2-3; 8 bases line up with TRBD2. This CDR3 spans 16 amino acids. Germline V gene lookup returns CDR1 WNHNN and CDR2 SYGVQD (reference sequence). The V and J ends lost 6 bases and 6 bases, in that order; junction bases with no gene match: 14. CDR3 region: CASSRGGLGSGDTQYF. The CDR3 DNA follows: TGCGCCAGCAGCCGAGGGGGACTAGGTTCGGGCGATACGCAGTATTTT.

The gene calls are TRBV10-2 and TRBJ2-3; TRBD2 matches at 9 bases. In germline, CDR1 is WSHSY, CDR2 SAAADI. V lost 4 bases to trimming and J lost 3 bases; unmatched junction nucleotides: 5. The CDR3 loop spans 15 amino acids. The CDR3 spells CASSASGARTDTQYF. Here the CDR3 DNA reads TGCGCCAGCAGTGCTAGCGGGGCCCGTACAGATACGCAGTATTTT.

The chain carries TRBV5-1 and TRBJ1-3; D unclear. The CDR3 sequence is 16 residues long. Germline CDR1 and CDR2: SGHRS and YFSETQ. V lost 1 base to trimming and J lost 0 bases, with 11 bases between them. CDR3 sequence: CASSLPGGPSGNTIYF. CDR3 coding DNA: TGCGCCAGCAGCTTGCCCGGAGGCCCCTCTGGAAACACCATATATTTT.

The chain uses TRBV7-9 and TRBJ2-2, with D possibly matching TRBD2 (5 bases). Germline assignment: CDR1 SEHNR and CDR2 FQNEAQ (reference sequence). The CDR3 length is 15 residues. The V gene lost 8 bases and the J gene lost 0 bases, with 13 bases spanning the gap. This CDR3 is CASPMAGTNTGELFF. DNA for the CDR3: TGTGCCAGCCCTATGGCGGGCACGAACACCGGGGAGCTGTTTTTT.

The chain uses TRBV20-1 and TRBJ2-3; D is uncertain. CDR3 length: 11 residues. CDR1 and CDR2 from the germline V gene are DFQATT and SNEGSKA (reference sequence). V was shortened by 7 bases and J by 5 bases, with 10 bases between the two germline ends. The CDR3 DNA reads TGCAGTGGTGAGTGTGAAGATACGCAGTATTTT. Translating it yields CSGECEDTQYF.

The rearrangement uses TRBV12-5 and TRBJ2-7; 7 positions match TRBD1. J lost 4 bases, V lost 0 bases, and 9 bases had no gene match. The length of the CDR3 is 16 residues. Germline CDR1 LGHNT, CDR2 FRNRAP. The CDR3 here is CASGLVTGPTEYEQYF. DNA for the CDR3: TGTGCTAGTGGTTTGGTGACAGGGCCGACAGAGTACGAGCAGTACTTC.

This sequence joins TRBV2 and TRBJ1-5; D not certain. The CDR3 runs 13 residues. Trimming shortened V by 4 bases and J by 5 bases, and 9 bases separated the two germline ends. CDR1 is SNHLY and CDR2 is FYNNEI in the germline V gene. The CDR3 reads CASSAELHQPQHF. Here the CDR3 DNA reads TGTGCCAGCAGTGCTGAACTTCATCAGCCCCAGCATTTT.

The CDR3 loop reads CASSLIDGETQYF. The CDR3 DNA reads as TGTGCCAGCAGCTTGATTGACGGGGAGACCCAGTACTTC. The chain joins TRBV5-4 to TRBJ2-5; D is unresolved. V was shortened by 1 base and J by 5 bases, with 9 bases between the two germline ends. The length of the CDR3 is 13 residues. Germline loops: CDR1 SGHNT, CDR2 YYREEE (reference sequence).

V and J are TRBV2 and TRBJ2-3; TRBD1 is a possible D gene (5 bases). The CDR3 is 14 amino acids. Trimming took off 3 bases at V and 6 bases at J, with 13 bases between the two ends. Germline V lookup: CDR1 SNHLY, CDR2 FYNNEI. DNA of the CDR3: TGTGCCAGCAGTGATAATAGGGGCAGGGATACGCAGTATTTT. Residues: CASSDNRGRDTQYF.

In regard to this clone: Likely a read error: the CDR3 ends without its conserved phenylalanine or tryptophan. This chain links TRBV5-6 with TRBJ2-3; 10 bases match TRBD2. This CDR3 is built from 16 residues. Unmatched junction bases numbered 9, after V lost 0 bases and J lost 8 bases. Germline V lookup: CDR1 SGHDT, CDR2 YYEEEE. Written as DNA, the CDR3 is TGTGCCAGCAGCTTGGCGGGTAGCGGGGGGTTGAGTACGCAGTATTGT. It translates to CASSLAGSGGLSTQYC.